The rows below give T cell receptor beta chains drawn from one sample of a study of CD8 T cells in Susac syndrome. TCRdb reprocessed the immunoSEQ multiplex PCR reads with MiXCR, giving one entry per CDR3 protein. Of some 120,000 distinct CDR3 sequences listed, nearly 95% are singletons. What was sequenced was CD4+ T cells from PBMCs. All receptors derive from a human donor in good health. CDR3s include the opening cysteine and the closing phenylalanine or tryptophan. The D gene is left open where the match is weak. The listing skips clone size in some rows; elsewhere it reads once, few, many or a size class.

J gene	V gene	D gene	clone size	CDR3 protein	CDR3 DNA
TRBJ1-3	TRBV3-1	.	.	CASSLTPSGASGNTIYF	TGTGCCAGCAGCCTTACCCCGTCGGGGGCATCTGGAAACACCATATATTTT
TRBJ2-7	TRBV4-3	.	.	CASSQVGQGMYEQYF	TGCGCCAGCAGCCAAGTAGGTCAGGGAATGTACGAGCAGTACTTC
TRBJ2-5	TRBV2	TRBD2	.	CASSENERGGETQYF	TGTGCCAGCAGTGAAAATGAGCGGGGGGGGGAGACCCAGTACTTC
TRBJ1-2	TRBV5-8	.	.	CASSLWGTGNYGYTF	TGTGCCAGCAGCTTGTGGGGGACGGGGAACTATGGCTACACCTTC
TRBJ2-3	TRBV7-3	TRBD1	.	CASGTVRDTQYF	TGTGCCAGCGGGACAGTCCGAGATACGCAGTATTTT
TRBJ1-5	TRBV20-1	.	.	CSARDSSVIGNQPQHF	TGCAGTGCTAGAGATTCATCGGTCATTGGCAATCAGCCCCAGCATTTT
TRBJ2-6	TRBV6-1	.	.	CASSEVAPTHSGANVLTF	TGTGCCAGCAGTGAAGTTGCCCCCACACACTCTGGGGCCAACGTCCTGACTTTC
TRBJ1-5	TRBV12-3/TRBV12-4	.	.	CASSLGGGEELQPQHF	TGTGCCAGCAGTTTAGGCGGAGGGGAAGAGCTTCAGCCCCAGCATTTT
TRBJ2-1	TRBV14	TRBD1	.	CASSQDYGTGDNEQFF	TGTGCCAGCAGCCAAGACTATGGGACAGGGGACAATGAGCAGTTCTTC
TRBJ2-3	TRBV12-3/TRBV12-4	.	.	CASSLLAPDTQYF	TGTGCCAGCAGTTTACTAGCACCAGATACGCAGTATTTT
TRBJ1-1	TRBV13	.	.	CASSLSKFMNTEAFF	TGTGCCAGCAGCTTATCCAAATTCATGAACACTGAAGCTTTCTTT
TRBJ2-7	TRBV9	.	.	CASSVADSSYEQYF	TGTGCCAGCAGCGTAGCGGACAGTTCCTACGAGCAGTACTTC
TRBJ1-1	TRBV7-2	.	.	CASSLAQGVAEAFF	TGTGCCAGCAGCTTAGCGCAGGGTGTAGCTGAAGCTTTCTTT
TRBJ2-1	TRBV7-2	.	.	CASSLEVNYNEQFF	TGTGCCAGCAGCTTAGAAGTTAATTACAATGAGCAGTTCTTC
TRBJ2-2	TRBV7-3	.	once	CASSLRPTGELFF	TGTGCCAGCAGCTTACGTCCCACCGGGGAGCTGTTTTTT
TRBJ2-3	TRBV20-1	.	.	CSARVFTASTDTQYF	TGCAGTGCTAGAGTGTTTACGGCTAGCACAGATACGCAGTATTTT
TRBJ2-2	TRBV19	TRBD1	.	CASRTGTGFTGELFF	TGTGCCAGCAGGACCGGGACAGGGTTTACCGGGGAGCTGTTTTTT
TRBJ1-5	TRBV28	.	.	CASRPGQPQPQHF	TGTGCCAGCAGGCCCGGACAGCCTCAGCCCCAGCATTTT
TRBJ1-5	TRBV7-8	TRBD1	.	CASSPQTGAANQPRHF	TGTGCCAGCAGCCCCCAGACAGGGGCCGCCAATCAGCCCCGTCATTTT
TRBJ2-2	TRBV5-4	.	.	CASELVPNTGELFF	TGTGCCAGCGAGTTAGTTCCGAACACCGGGGAGCTGTTTTTT
TRBJ2-2	TRBV10-3	.	.	CAISIRFDTGELFF	TGTGCCATTTCCATCCGGTTTGACACCGGGGAGCTGTTTTTT
TRBJ2-5	TRBV6-2/TRBV6-3	TRBD1	.	CASSSGVSGGETQYF	TGTGCCAGCAGTTCCGGGGTGTCAGGGGGCGAGACCCAGTACTTC
TRBJ1-4	TRBV20-1	TRBD1	.	CSARGQGREKLFF	TGCAGTGCTAGAGGACAGGGGCGTGAAAAACTGTTTTTT
TRBJ2-7	TRBV4-3	.	.	CASSRGLDYEQYF	TGCGCCAGCAGCCGGGGTTTAGACTACGAGCAGTACTTC
TRBJ2-7	TRBV15	.	.	CATGGRSYEQYF	TGTGCCACCGGGGGTCGCTCCTACGAGCAGTACTTC
TRBJ1-1	TRBV7-2	.	.	CASSLVSVGGQQAFF	TGTGCCAGCAGCTTAGTCTCTGTGGGAGGACAGCAAGCTTTCTTT